This T cell receptor (beta chain) derives from a study of blood T cell repertoires in COVID-19. Across the study: From the United States, Italy and Spain came samples of acute and convalescent COVID-19.

Measured with immunoSEQ multiplex PCR; TCRdb has only the in-frame clones, and not every one. The data contain 100,000 to 150,000 clones, approximately 90% of them seen just once; the ten biggest clones take up about 1%. V shed 4 bases and J shed 2 bases, with 13 bases lying between them. Germline V gives CDR1 MDHEN, CDR2 SYDVKM. CDR3 length equals 15 residues. The sequence was collected from an elderly woman with acute or convalescent COVID-19. The material sequenced was peripheral blood. This chain uses TRBV28 with TRBJ2-3; maybe TRBD1 (6 bases). In DNA, the CDR3 is TGTGCCAGCAGTTCCTGGTCAGGGGTCACAGATACGCAGTATTTT. This codes for CASSSWSGVTDTQYF.